Listed below are T cell receptor beta chains from one sample, sequenced in a study of siplizumab effects on memory and regulatory T cells. Assay used: immunoSEQ multiplex PCR; TCRdb lists only in-frame clones, some missing. Of approximately 100,000 clones detected, around 94% appear once; the ten largest clones hold under 0.7%. Sequencing was carried out using Tregs sorted from blood. These receptors came from a human donor in good health. CDR3s include the opening cysteine and the closing phenylalanine or tryptophan. The D gene is left open where the match is weak. A row's size may be missing; if present it is once, few, many or a size class.

D,J,V,size,DNA,CDR3
TRBD1,TRBJ1-2,TRBV27,.,TGTGCCAGGGGGGACAGCCGTGTAAGCTACACCTTC,CARGDSRVSYTF
TRBD1,TRBJ1-2,TRBV2,.,TGTGCCAGCACTCCGGGACAGGGGTTCGGCTACACCTTC,CASTPGQGFGYTF
.,TRBJ1-2,TRBV6-5,.,TGTGCCAGCAGTTACTCGAGGGGTTCCGGCTATGGCTACACCTTC,CASSYSRGSGYGYTF
.,TRBJ1-4,TRBV6-1,.,TGTGTCTCAGTCAGGGCAACTAATGAAAAACTGTTTTTT,CVSVRATNEKLFF
.,TRBJ1-2,TRBV20-1,.,TGCAGTGCGCGGACAGCCGGGGGCTACACCTTC,CSARTAGGYTF
.,TRBJ2-3,TRBV11-2,once,TGTGCCAGCAGCTTAGTGGGGGCTAGCACAGATACGCAGTATTTT,CASSLVGASTDTQYF
.,TRBJ2-1,TRBV28,.,TGTGCCAGCACCTCAGTCGGATTTTCTCGGGATGAGCAGTTCTTC,CASTSVGFSRDEQFF
.,TRBJ2-5,TRBV10-1,.,TGCGCCAGCAGTCCGAACCAAGAGACCCAGTACTTC,CASSPNQETQYF
TRBD1,TRBJ2-5,TRBV7-2,.,TGTGCCAGCAGCTTAGTCGGGACAGTCCAAGAGACCCAGTACTTC,CASSLVGTVQETQYF
.,TRBJ2-7,TRBV29-1,.,TGCAGCGTTGTGGTGGGGCCGACCTACGAGCAGTACTTC,CSVVVGPTYEQYF
.,TRBJ2-5,TRBV6-1,.,TGTGCCAGCAGTTTCAGGGGTCGAGAGACCCAGTACTTC,CASSFRGRETQYF
.,TRBJ2-7,TRBV27,once,TGTGCCAGTGGGCGAAATAAGAACGAGCAGTACTTC,CASGRNKNEQYF
.,TRBJ2-4,TRBV27,.,TGTGCCAGCAGTGCGGGGCCGAGAGGGACCAAAAACATTCAGTACTTC,CASSAGPRGTKNIQYF
.,TRBJ1-5,TRBV5-8,.,TGTGCCAGCAGCTTTGGGTACGGGAACAATCAGCCCCAGCATTTT,CASSFGYGNNQPQHF
TRBD1,TRBJ1-4,TRBV19,.,TGTGCCAGTAGTCGGACAGGGGGTTTCGAAAAACTGTTTTTT,CASSRTGGFEKLFF
TRBD1,TRBJ1-2,TRBV29-1,.,TGCAGCGCCAGATCCAGGGGGAACGATGGCTACACCTTC,CSARSRGNDGYTF
TRBD1,TRBJ1-6,TRBV19,.,TGTGCCAGTGGCCGGGACAGAAATTCACCCCTCCACTTT,CASGRDRNSPLHF
.,TRBJ1-6,TRBV30,.,TGTGCCTGGAGCCGGTCCTATAATTCACCCCTCCACTTT,CAWSRSYNSPLHF
.,TRBJ1-6,TRBV15,.,TGTGCCACCAGCAGAGATGGCGGGGGGACTAATTCACCCCTCCACTTT,CATSRDGGGTNSPLHF
TRBD2,TRBJ2-2,TRBV5-4,.,TGTGCCAGCAGCGCACCGGGACTAGCGGGAGGGTACGGCGGGGAGCTGTTTTTT,CASSAPGLAGGYGGELFF
TRBD1,TRBJ2-7,TRBV6-5,.,TGTGCCAGCAGTTACTCGAGACAGGGAATCCACGAGCAGTACTTC,CASSYSRQGIHEQYF
.,TRBJ1-2,TRBV7-9,few,TGTGCCAGCAGCCTAGACCTGGGTGGCTACACCTTC,CASSLDLGGYTF
TRBD1,TRBJ2-6,TRBV5-1,.,TGCGCCAGCAGCGGCGGACAGGGGGGCAGGAGGGCCAACGTCCTGACTTTC,CASSGGQGGRRANVLTF
.,TRBJ2-7,TRBV7-9,once,TGTGCCAGCAGCCGTGTAGGGGGGAGTGCCACCTACGAGCAGTACTTC,CASSRVGGSATYEQYF
.,TRBJ2-7,TRBV28,.,TGTGCCAGCAGTTCCCCCTACGAGCAGTACTTC,CASSSPYEQYF
.,TRBJ2-1,TRBV7-6,.,TGTGCCAGCAGCTTAGCGCTAAGGGGTGAGCAGTTCTTC,CASSLALRGEQFF
TRBD2,TRBJ2-2,TRBV5-1,.,TGCGCCAGCAGCTTGGCCTCTTGGCGGGAGTCCGGGGAGCTGTTTTTT,CASSLASWRESGELFF
.,TRBJ2-1,TRBV18,.,TGTGCCAGCTCACCACCGACAGGCAATGAGCAGTTCTTC,CASSPPTGNEQFF
.,TRBJ1-2,TRBV5-1,.,TGCGCCAGCAGCTTGGGACAGGTCGGCTATGGCTACACCTTC,CASSLGQVGYGYTF
.,TRBJ1-1,TRBV28,.,TGTGCCAGCAGTTTATACCTACAGGTGAGCGCTTTCTTT,CASSLYLQVSAFF
.,TRBJ1-2,TRBV28,.,TGTGCCACCACCCGAGGGGGTAACTATGGCTACACCTTC,CATTRGGNYGYTF
TRBD2,TRBJ2-1,TRBV28,.,TGTGCCAGCAGATCCCGCGGGAGAGGCCACAATGAGCAGTTCTTC,CASRSRGRGHNEQFF
TRBD2,TRBJ2-2,TRBV11-2,.,TGTGCCAGCAGGCGCAGGGGGACTAGCGGGAGTCGCACCGGGGAGCTGTTTTTT,CASRRRGTSGSRTGELFF
.,TRBJ2-3,TRBV14,once,TGTGCCAGCAGCCGATGGGCCCCTTCCCGCACAGATACGCAGTATTTT,CASSRWAPSRTDTQYF
.,TRBJ1-3,TRBV19,.,TGTGCCAGTAGTATAAGGTCCCTCTCTGGAAACACCATATATTTT,CASSIRSLSGNTIYF
TRBD1,TRBJ1-1,TRBV2,.,TGTGCCAGCAGTGAAGCCTTATTTTCACAGGGGAGGGCTGAAGCTTTCTTT,CASSEALFSQGRAEAFF
.,TRBJ1-1,TRBV2,.,TGTGCCAGCAGGAGCGACGACGGGAAGAACACTGAAGCTTTCTTT,CASRSDDGKNTEAFF
.,TRBJ1-6,TRBV5-8,once,TGTGCCAGCAGCTCCCGGACCCAGTCCCTCCACTTT,CASSSRTQSLHF
.,TRBJ1-2,TRBV5-1,.,TGCGCCAGCAGCTTGGATAGGGCCAGGGGATCAGGCTACACCTTC,CASSLDRARGSGYTF
.,TRBJ2-5,TRBV7-2,.,TGTGCCAGCAGCTTAAGGTGGGGAGAGACCCAGTACTTC,CASSLRWGETQYF
.,TRBJ1-4,TRBV30,.,TGTGCCTGGAGTAATAGAGGAAAACTGTTTTTT,CAWSNRGKLFF
TRBD1,TRBJ2-7,TRBV10-3,.,TGTGCCATCAGACAGGGGCTCTCCTACGAGCAGTACTTC,CAIRQGLSYEQYF
TRBD1,TRBJ2-7,TRBV6-1,.,TGTGCCAGCAAGGACAGGGGGTACGAGCAGTACTTC,CASKDRGYEQYF
.,TRBJ2-7,TRBV6-6,.,TGTGCCAGCAGCTCACTAGCATACGAGCAGTACTTC,CASSSLAYEQYF
TRBD2,TRBJ2-5,TRBV4-1,.,TGCGCCAGCAGCCAAGATCTGGAGGCTAGCGGGAAAGAGACCCAGTACTTC,CASSQDLEASGKETQYF
.,TRBJ2-7,TRBV4-1,.,TGCGCCAGCAGCGGTTCGGCCTACGAGCAGTACTTC,CASSGSAYEQYF
TRBD1,TRBJ2-7,TRBV6-5,.,TGTGCCAGTGGACAGGGGACCTACGAGCAGTACTTC,CASGQGTYEQYF
.,TRBJ1-2,TRBV29-1,.,TGCAGCGCCGACGGGGGGCCAAGCTATGGCTACACCTTC,CSADGGPSYGYTF
.,TRBJ1-1,TRBV5-8,.,TGTGCCAGCAGCTTGACAGCGAACACTGAAGCTTTCTTT,CASSLTANTEAFF
TRBD1,TRBJ2-5,TRBV5-5,.,TGTGCCAGCAGCTTCGGGACAGGGGTGGGGGAGACCCAGTACTTC,CASSFGTGVGETQYF
TRBD1,TRBJ2-7,TRBV5-1,.,TGCGCCAGCAGCCTCCGGGACAGGGGCTACGAGCAGTACTTC,CASSLRDRGYEQYF
.,TRBJ2-5,TRBV28,.,TGTGCCAGCAGTTTTACCAGGGTAGCCGAGACCCAGTACTTC,CASSFTRVAETQYF
.,TRBJ1-3,TRBV5-1,.,TGCGCCAGCAGCTTAATCGGAAACACCATATATTTT,CASSLIGNTIYF
TRBD2,TRBJ2-5,TRBV28,.,TGTGCCAGCAGCAGAACACTAGCGGGAGCGTTTGAGACCCAGTACTTC,CASSRTLAGAFETQYF
TRBD2,TRBJ2-2,TRBV5-1,.,TGCGCCAGCAGCAGACTAGCGGGAGGGCCCCAGGCCGGGGAGCTGTTTTTT,CASSRLAGGPQAGELFF